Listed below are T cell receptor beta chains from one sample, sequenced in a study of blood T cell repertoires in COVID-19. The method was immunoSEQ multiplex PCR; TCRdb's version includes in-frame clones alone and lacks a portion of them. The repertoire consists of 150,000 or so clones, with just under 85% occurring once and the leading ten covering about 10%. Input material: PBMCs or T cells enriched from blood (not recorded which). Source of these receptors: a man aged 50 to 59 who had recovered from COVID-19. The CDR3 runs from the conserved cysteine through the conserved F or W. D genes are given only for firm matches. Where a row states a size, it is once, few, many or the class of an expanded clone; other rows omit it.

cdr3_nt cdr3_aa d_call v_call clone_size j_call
TGTGCCAGCAGTTACGCTGACACACAGGCCTACGAGCAGTACTTC CASSYADTQAYEQYF - TRBV6-5 - TRBJ2-7
TGTGCCTTCGGGACAGGGGACTTTGGAAACACCATATATTTT CAFGTGDFGNTIYF TRBD1 TRBV30 - TRBJ1-3
TGTGCCAGCTCACCAAACAGGGGAGGTACTGAAGCTTTCTTT CASSPNRGGTEAFF TRBD1 TRBV18 - TRBJ1-1
TGTGCCAGTAGTAGTAGGGGGCAGACGTATGGCTACACCTTC CASSSRGQTYGYTF TRBD1 TRBV19 - TRBJ1-2
TGTGCCAGCAGCTTAGGGGGCCCTAGCTCCTACAATGAGCAGTTCTTC CASSLGGPSSYNEQFF - TRBV11-3 - TRBJ2-1
TGTGCCAGCAGCCAAAGGACAGGGGGGGCAGAGACCCAGTACTTC CASSQRTGGAETQYF TRBD1 TRBV14 - TRBJ2-5
TGCAGCGCTGCGCGGGGTTTGAACACTGAAGCTTTCTTT CSAARGLNTEAFF - TRBV29-1 - TRBJ1-1
TGTGCCTGGAGTGTACAGTCGGGAAACACCATATATTTT CAWSVQSGNTIYF - TRBV30 - TRBJ1-3
TGTGCCATCAGAAGGGGACAGGGGGCGGACTACGAGCAGTACTTC CAIRRGQGADYEQYF TRBD1 TRBV10-3 - TRBJ2-7
TGCGCCAGCAGCTTGGTAGGGGGAACGAACACTGAAGCTTTCTTT CASSLVGGTNTEAFF - TRBV5-1 - TRBJ1-1
TGTGCCAGCAGCTCAGCGGGGGCAAATGAGCAGTTCTTC CASSSAGANEQFF TRBD2 TRBV9 - TRBJ2-1
TGTGCCAGTAGTGTCCCCGACGGGCAGGGGATTTCACCCCTCCACTTT CASSVPDGQGISPLHF - TRBV19 - TRBJ1-6
TGTGCCAGCAGCGCACAGGGGGGAAGGGAAAAACTGTTTTTT CASSAQGGREKLFF TRBD1 TRBV7-2 - TRBJ1-4
TGTGCCAGCAGCCCTGCCTACGAGCAGTACTTC CASSPAYEQYF - TRBV11-2 - TRBJ2-7
TGTGCCAGCAGTTCTATCGGGACAGACCTCTACGAGCAGTACTTC CASSSIGTDLYEQYF TRBD1 TRBV6-6 - TRBJ2-7
TGTGCCAGCAGTTACCTACAGAGAAATCAGCCCCAGCATTTT CASSYLQRNQPQHF - TRBV6-2/TRBV6-3 - TRBJ1-5
TGTGCCAGCAGCGCCGGACAGATGAACACTGAAGCTTTCTTT CASSAGQMNTEAFF - TRBV9 few TRBJ1-1
TGTGCCAGCAGCACCGGGACAGGGGCAGATGGCTACACCTTC CASSTGTGADGYTF TRBD1 TRBV7-2 - TRBJ1-2
TGTGCCAGCAGTGCCCCGGGACAGGGCTACTATGGCTACACCTTC CASSAPGQGYYGYTF TRBD1 TRBV6-2/TRBV6-3 few TRBJ1-2
TGTGCCAGCTCACGCAGGGCCACAGATACGCAGTATTTT CASSRRATDTQYF - TRBV18 - TRBJ2-3
TGTGCCAGCTCACCGACAGGGTTCCATGGCAATCAGCCCCAGCATTTT CASSPTGFHGNQPQHF TRBD1 TRBV18 few TRBJ1-5
TGTGCCAGCAGTCCCCGACAGGGGACCAATCTATATGGCTACACCTTC CASSPRQGTNLYGYTF - TRBV21-1 - TRBJ1-2
TGCGCCAGCAGCGATCCCGGGGAGGGGAGCACTGAAGCTTTCTTT CASSDPGEGSTEAFF - TRBV5-1 - TRBJ1-1
TGTGCCAGCAGCCAGCGACCGGGACAGGGGCTAGCCTATGGCTACACCTTC CASSQRPGQGLAYGYTF TRBD1 TRBV14 - TRBJ1-2
TGCGCCAGCAGCCGACGCTCGGAGGCCTACGAGCAGTACTTC CASSRRSEAYEQYF - TRBV5-1 - TRBJ2-7
TGTGCCAGCAGCGTAGGAAGTAGCGGGGTCACAGATACGCAGTATTTT CASSVGSSGVTDTQYF TRBD2 TRBV9 - TRBJ2-3
TGTGCCAGCAGTTATATCCGGACAGGGCATGGCTACACCTTC CASSYIRTGHGYTF TRBD1 TRBV6-5 - TRBJ1-2
TGTGCCAGCAGCCAGGACAGGGTAGGAGTAACTGAAGCTTTCTTT CASSQDRVGVTEAFF TRBD1 TRBV7-8 - TRBJ1-1
TGTGCCAGCAGCTTAGCGGGGGGACAGGCTTATAACAATCAGCCCCAGCATTTT CASSLAGGQAYNNQPQHF TRBD1 TRBV7-2 once TRBJ1-5
TGTGCCAGCAGCGGGGAGGCAGGGAACTATGGCTACACCTTC CASSGEAGNYGYTF - TRBV2 once TRBJ1-2
TGCGCCAGCAGAAGCTTGCAGGGCAGCTCCTACGAGCAGTACTTC CASRSLQGSSYEQYF - TRBV5-1 - TRBJ2-7
TGTGCCAGTAGCCGGGGACAGAGCAATCAGCCCCAGCATTTT CASSRGQSNQPQHF TRBD1 TRBV19 - TRBJ1-5
TGTGCCAGCTCACTCCAGGAGGGTGAGCAGTTCTTC CASSLQEGEQFF - TRBV18 once TRBJ2-1
TGTGCCAGCAGTTGGACAGTTCGCTACGAGCAGTACTTC CASSWTVRYEQYF - TRBV28 - TRBJ2-7
TGTGCCAGCAGTGAAGAACACAGGGGGCACTTGATCACTGAAGCTTTCTTT CASSEEHRGHLITEAFF TRBD1 TRBV6-1 - TRBJ1-1
TGTGCCAGCAGCCCGCAACGGGGGGGCGCCTATAATTCACCCCTCCACTTT CASSPQRGGAYNSPLHF - TRBV7-2 - TRBJ1-6
TGTGCCAGCAGCCAAGGAAGGAGGGATACTGGGGCTGAAGCTTTCTTT CASSQGRRDTGAEAFF - TRBV4-2 - TRBJ1-1
TGTGCCAGCAGCCAAGATCGACAGGCTAGCGGGGGGGGTTTGAGGCAGTTCTTC CASSQDRQASGGGLRQFF TRBD2 TRBV4-2 - TRBJ2-1
TGTGCCAGCAGCTTAGTTGGCACTAGCGGGGGGGGCTCCCGGGATACGCAGTATTTT CASSLVGTSGGGSRDTQYF TRBD2 TRBV7-8 - TRBJ2-3
TGCAGCGCTGGAGCGCAGTTCTTC CSAGAQFF - TRBV29-1 - TRBJ2-1
TGTGCCAGTAGTCCCGATGGGGGCAGGTGGAAAGAGACCCAGTACTTC CASSPDGGRWKETQYF - TRBV19 - TRBJ2-5
TGCGCCAGCAGCTTGGTTTCCCGGGATAACTATGGCTACACCTTC CASSLVSRDNYGYTF - TRBV5-1 - TRBJ1-2